These 25 T cell receptor beta chains share one sample of origin, sequenced in a study of early T cells in non-severe SARS-CoV-2 infection. TCRdb passed the 5' RACE reads through MiXCR, listing each CDR3 protein once. The table records more than 20,000 distinct CDR3 sequences, 3% to 4% of them present only once. The sequencing input was whole blood. The receptor set was obtained from an adult who was a healthcare worker with PCR-confirmed SARS-CoV-2 infection or an uninfected control (not recorded which).

This clonotype was recorded at least ten times. The V call is TRBV12-3 or TRBV12-4, the J call TRBJ1-5; D ambiguous. The CDR3 extends over 14 amino acids. Trimming stripped 1 base from V and 3 bases from J, with 7 bases between. Written as DNA, the CDR3 is TGTGCCAGCAGTTTAGGGCAGGTCAATCAGCCCCAGCATTTT. Amino acid sequence: CASSLGQVNQPQHF.

This clonotype showed up many times. This chain uses TRBV28 with TRBJ1-1, with a weak D call TRBD1 (6 bases). Germline CDR1 is MDHEN and CDR2 is SYDVKM. Trimming pared 5 bases from V and 10 bases from J, leaving 14 bases between. The length of the CDR3 is 12 residues. DNA for the CDR3: TGTGCCAGCAGTATCCTACAGGGTTCAGCTTTCTTT. Translated: CASSILQGSAFF.

The table lists this clonotype with many counts. This rearrangement joins TRBV10-2 to TRBJ2-5; 14 nucleotides agree with TRBD2. Germline loops: CDR1 WSHSY, CDR2 SAAADI. With V trimmed by 6 bases and J by 5 bases, 8 bases remained unmatched. The CDR3 loop spans 16 amino acids. Here the CDR3 reads CASRGTSGGSGETQYF. The CDR3 DNA reads as TGCGCCAGCAGGGGGACTAGCGGGGGTTCCGGGGAGACCCAGTACTTC.

J is TRBJ1-2 and V is TRBV4-3; D is undetermined. Germline CDR1 is LGHNA and CDR2 is YSLEER. This CDR3 has 16 amino acids. Trimming stripped 0 bases from V and 2 bases from J, with 13 bases between. CDR3 sequence (DNA): TGCGCCAGCAGCCAAGATATATCGACCTCGAACTATGGCTACACCTTC. Translation: CASSQDISTSNYGYTF.

There are many counts of this clonotype. The chain has TRBV10-3 and TRBJ1-1; no clear D. The CDR3 loop spans 13 amino acids. V lost 4 bases and J 3 bases, leaving 9 bases between the germline ends. CDR1 and CDR2 (germline): ENHRY, SYGVKD. The CDR3 DNA is TGTGCCATCAGTGCTGTGGTCGACACTGAAGCTTTCTTT. It codes for CAISAVVDTEAFF.

This sequence joins TRBV7-2 and TRBJ1-1; TRBD1 matches at 7 bases. Looked up from germline, CDR1 is SGHTA and CDR2 is FQGNSA. This CDR3 contains 15 residues. The trim removed 3 bases at V and 2 bases at J, leaving 6 bases unmatched. The CDR3 here is CASSLGDRSNTEAFF. The CDR3 nucleotides are TGTGCCAGCAGCTTGGGGGACAGATCCAACACTGAAGCTTTCTTT.

In its sample, this clonotype was seen many times. V usage is TRBV7-2 and J usage is TRBJ2-3; TRBD1 matches at 9 bases. The V gene end was trimmed by 4 bases and the J gene end by 5 bases; junction bases not matched to a gene: 10. CDR1 and CDR2 (germline): SGHTA, FQGNSA. The CDR3 is 16 residues long. The CDR3 nucleotides are TGTGCCAGCAGCTCCCCGAGGGGGACAGGGATAGATACGCAGTATTTT. Translating it yields CASSSPRGTGIDTQYF.

This clonotype is termed medium-sized. The V call is TRBV20-1, the J call TRBJ2-5, with 9 nucleotides matching TRBD2. The CDR3 is 14 residues long. Germline CDR1 reads DFQATT; CDR2 reads SNEGSKA (reference sequence). V gave up 1 base and J gave up 4 bases; unmatched junction bases: 4. CDR3: CSARAAGGPETQYF. CDR3 nucleotides: TGCAGTGCTAGAGCGGCGGGAGGGCCAGAGACCCAGTACTTC.

The CDR3 here is CASSEIRTDTQYF. The CDR3 nucleotides are TGTGCCAGCAGTGAAATTCGGACCGATACGCAGTATTTT. The V gene is TRBV6-1, the J gene TRBJ2-3; unclear D gene. CDR1 is MNHNS and CDR2 is SASEGT in the germline V gene. The V end was cut by 2 bases, the J end by 6 bases, with 9 bases between. The CDR3 is 13 amino acids.

Concerning this clonotype: A much larger clone sits a single nucleotide away, making a read error possible. The chain carries TRBV2 and TRBJ1-4; a weak D match, TRBD1 (5 bases). V was cut by 6 bases and J by 7 bases, with 18 bases left in between. The germline V gene encodes CDR1 SNHLY and CDR2 FYNNEI. This CDR3 has 15 residues. CDR3 region: CASSSADGAGEKLFF. The CDR3 DNA reads as TGTGCCAGCAGCTCTGCCGACGGGGCCGGTGAAAAACTGTTTTTT.

On this clonotype itself: A much larger clone lies a single base off, so this may be a read error. V is TRBV24-1 and J is TRBJ2-3, with D tentatively TRBD1 (5 bases). The CDR3 runs 14 residues. Germline CDR1 is KGHDR and CDR2 is SFDVKD. CDR3 sequence reads: CATSAVDSTDTRYF. The CDR3 DNA reads TGTGCCACCAGTGCAGTAGACAGCACAGATACGCGGTATTTT.

By share, this clonotype counts as medium-sized. The chain has TRBV20-1 and TRBJ2-1, with D uncertain. V shed 5 bases and J shed 4 bases, with 15 bases lying between them. This CDR3 has 14 amino acids. Germline CDR1 and CDR2: DFQATT and SNEGSKA (reference sequence). Here the CDR3 DNA reads TGCAGTGCTCTTGGGGTACAACCATACAATGAGCAGTTCTTC. It codes for CSALGVQPYNEQFF.

This clonotype was recorded at least ten times. The chain carries TRBV19 and TRBJ1-5; no reliable D call. This CDR3 spans 16 amino acids. Germline V CDR1 and CDR2: LNHDA, SQIVND (reference sequence). V was cut by 5 bases and J by 0 bases, with 14 bases left in between. CDR3 amino acids: CASSQYRIPSNQPQHF. CDR3 sequence (DNA): TGTGCCAGTAGTCAATACAGAATCCCTAGCAATCAGCCCCAGCATTTT.

In its sample, this clonotype was seen a few times. The V gene is TRBV11-2, the J gene TRBJ2-2; 7 nucleotides match TRBD1. This CDR3 is built from 15 residues. The junction had 7 bases not matched to a gene; V was cut back by 3 bases and J by 6 bases. In germline, CDR1 is SGHAT, CDR2 FQNNGV. This CDR3 is CASSFGTVAPGELFF. CDR3 nucleotide sequence: TGTGCCAGCAGCTTTGGGACAGTCGCACCCGGGGAGCTGTTTTTT.

This clonotype was found many times. The chain is built from TRBV4-1 and TRBJ2-3, with D unclear. In germline, CDR1 is MGHRA, CDR2 YSYEKL. The V end was cut by 1 base, the J end by 4 bases, with 12 bases between. This CDR3 is built from 15 residues. The DNA of the CDR3 is TGCGCCAGCAGCCAAGTAGGGTCGGGTGCAGATACGCAGTATTTT. Its translation: CASSQVGSGADTQYF.

This clonotype was observed at least ten times. This chain uses TRBV15 with TRBJ2-2; D perhaps matches TRBD2 (5 bases). V gave up 1 base and J gave up 5 bases, with 5 bases separating them. Germline loops: CDR1 LNHNV, CDR2 YYDKDF (reference sequence). The CDR3 sequence is 13 residues long. CDR3 bases: TGTGCCACCAGCAGAGGCGGGACCGGGGAGCTGTTTTTT. Its translation is CATSRGGTGELFF.

This clonotype was observed many times. V usage is TRBV12-3 or TRBV12-4 and J usage is TRBJ1-6; D is ambiguous. With 3 bases removed from V and 7 bases from J, the gap between germline ends came to 7 bases. The CDR3 consists of 13 residues. CDR3 in amino acids: CASSLAPNSPLHF. The CDR3 region has the DNA TGTGCCAGCAGTTTGGCCCCCAATTCACCCCTCCACTTT.

This clonotype was recorded at least ten times. The chain is built from TRBV4-3 and TRBJ1-2; D perhaps matches TRBD1 (6 bases). Germline CDR1 is LGHNA and CDR2 is YSLEER. Trimming cost V 5 bases and J 5 bases, with 12 bases left between them. This CDR3 region has 13 residues. The CDR3: CASSYGTGYGYTF. The CDR3 region has the DNA TGCGCCAGCAGCTACGGCACAGGGTATGGCTACACCTTC.

This clonotype has more than one count but fewer than ten. The chain uses TRBV5-1 and TRBJ1-2; no firm D call. V dropped 0 bases and J dropped 8 bases, with 14 bases sitting between them. The CDR3 runs to 14 residues. Germline assignment: CDR1 SGHRS and CDR2 YFSETQ. This chain's CDR3 is CASSLAPDRGGYTF. For the CDR3, the DNA is TGCGCCAGCAGCTTGGCCCCCGACCGTGGGGGCTACACCTTC. Complete variable domain (other parts from reference TRBV5-1 and TRBJ1-2): KAGVTQTPRYLIKTRGQQVTLSCSPISGHRSVSWYQQTPGQGLQFLFEYFSETQRNKGNFPGRFSGRQFSNSRSEMNVSTLELGDSALYLCASSLAPDRGGYTFGSGTRLTVV.

There are many counts of this clonotype. This chain joins TRBV29-1 and TRBJ1-2; 7 bases line up with TRBD1. The junction had 8 bases not matched to a gene; V was cut back by 7 bases and J by 3 bases. This CDR3 has 13 amino acids. Germline V lookup: CDR1 SQVTM, CDR2 ANQGSEA. CDR3 DNA: TGCAGCGCGCGACAGGGAGGGGACTATGGCTACACCTTC. This translates into CSARQGGDYGYTF. The complete variable domain, with remaining parts taken from reference TRBV29-1 and TRBJ1-2, reads SAVISQKPSRDICQRGTSLTIQCQVDSQVTMMFWYRQQPGQSLTLIATANQGSEATYESGFVIDKFPISRPNLTFSTLTVSNMSPEDSSIYLCSARQGGDYGYTFGSGTRLTVV.

Sample share makes this clonotype medium-sized. The rearrangement links TRBV28 to TRBJ2-3; 13 nucleotides agree with TRBD2. Germline V CDR1 and CDR2: MDHEN, SYDVKM. With V trimmed by 7 bases and J by 6 bases, 7 bases remained unmatched. The CDR3 is made up of 15 amino acids. Here the CDR3 DNA reads TGTGCCAGCACTTGGACTAGCGGGGGTGTGGATACGCAGTATTTT. It specifies CASTWTSGGVDTQYF.

This clonotype has a count of ten or more. The chain couples TRBV5-4 to TRBJ2-7, with 10 bases fitting TRBD1. The CDR3 has 15 amino acids. Germline V gene sequence: CDR1 SGHNT, CDR2 YYREEE (reference sequence). Trimming removed 1 base from V and 5 bases from J; junction bases left unmatched: 6. The CDR3 sequence is CASSLLGQGSHEQYF. CDR3 coding DNA: TGTGCCAGCAGCTTGTTGGGACAGGGGTCCCACGAGCAGTACTTC.

A few counts support this clonotype. The rearrangement joins TRBV4-3 to TRBJ2-1; 10 nucleotides match TRBD2. V was clipped by 1 base and J by 9 bases; unmatched bases: 3. Germline-derived CDR1 and CDR2 are LGHNA and YSLEER. The CDR3 contains 14 residues. The CDR3 loop is CASSQAGLASEQFF. CDR3 DNA sequence: TGCGCCAGCAGCCAAGCGGGACTAGCGAGTGAGCAGTTCTTC.

About this clonotype itself: This may stem from a read error, because a much larger clone lies one nucleotide away. The chain employs TRBV11-2 and TRBJ2-3; 12 bases line up with TRBD2. The length of the CDR3 is 15 residues. CDR1 and CDR2 (germline): SGHAT, FQNNGV. After removal of 2 bases from V and 4 bases from J, the junction contained 1 base not matched to a gene. The CDR3 protein is CASSLLAGGADTQYF. Written as DNA, the CDR3 is TGTGCCAGCAGCTTACTAGCGGGAGGGGCAGATACGCAGTATTTT.

This clonotype was recorded a few times. CDR3 in DNA: TGTGCCAGTAGTATGGTGCCCGGGGGACTGGGACAGCCCCAGCATTTT. This translates into CASSMVPGGLGQPQHF. This chain links TRBV19 with TRBJ1-5; TRBD1 might be the D (5 bases). Per germline, CDR1 LNHDA and CDR2 SQIVND (reference sequence). V was cut by 3 bases and J by 7 bases, with 19 bases left in between. There are 16 residues in the CDR3.